The 2 T cell receptor beta chains below come from one sample, sequenced in a study of T cell repertoires in cytomegalovirus infection. MiXCR, run by TCRdb on the reads, gives a single entry per CDR3 protein. The data contain approximately 150,000 distinct CDR3 sequences, about 6.1% of them seen just once; the ten biggest clones take up roughly 17%. Sample: PBMCs. The receptors shown here come from a human donor in good health (CMV status not recorded). Some clones in this sample may be carry-over from other donors' samples.

This clonotype showed up just a few times. The chain combines TRBV4-2 with TRBJ1-5; tentative D call: TRBD1 (6 bases). The germline gives CDR1 LGHNA, CDR2 YNFKEQ. V lost 0 bases and J lost 6, with 18 bases in between. CDR3 length equals 17 residues. CDR3 amino acids: CASSQDLTGRAGQPQHF. The DNA for the CDR3 is TGTGCCAGCAGCCAAGATCTGACAGGCCGGGCTGGTCAGCCCCAGCATTTT.

This sequence joins TRBV29-1 and TRBJ1-1, with 7 bases matching TRBD1. Germline values: CDR1 SQVTM, CDR2 ANQGSEA. V lost 7 bases to trimming and J lost 6 bases; unmatched junction nucleotides: 2. CDR3 length: 10 residues. The CDR3 nucleotides are TGCAGCGGTGGACAGGCTGAAGCTTTCTTT. Translation: CSGGQAEAFF.